A single sample gave rise to the 23 T cell receptor beta chains below, sequenced in a study of blood T cell repertoires in COVID-19. The protocol was immunoSEQ multiplex PCR, while the TCRdb copy is restricted to in-frame clones and leaves out a portion. The repertoire holds hundreds of thousands of clones, with around 90% as singletons. Sequenced input: PBMCs or T cells enriched from blood (not recorded which). These TCRs come from a woman in her forties or fifties who had recovered from COVID-19.

V gene TRBV5-1 combines with J gene TRBJ2-7, with TRBD1 matching over 8 bases. CDR3 length equals 15 residues. The J segment lost 0 bases and the V segment lost 4 bases, leaving 6 bases of the junction unmatched. CDR1 is SGHRS and CDR2 is YFSETQ in the germline V gene. CDR3 loop: CASSHPDRASYEQYF. CDR3 DNA: TGCGCCAGCAGCCACCCGGACAGGGCCTCCTACGAGCAGTACTTC.

The chain joins TRBV7-2 to TRBJ2-5, with TRBD2 matching 10 bases. Losses at the gene ends were 4 bases for V and 5 bases for J; bases not matched to a gene: 1. The CDR3 has 13 amino acids. Germline V CDR1 and CDR2: SGHTA, FQGNSA. CDR3 coding DNA: TGTGCCAGCAGCTCGGGACTAGCGGAGACCCAGTACTTC. Protein sequence: CASSSGLAETQYF. The variable domain in full, completed from reference TRBV7-2 and TRBJ2-5, reads GAGVSQSPSNKVTEKGKDVELRCDPISGHTALYWYRQSLGQGLEFLIYFQGNSAPDKSGLPSDRFSAERTGGSVSTLTIQRTQQEDSAVYLCASSSGLAETQYFGPGTRLLVL.

The genes are TRBV7-9 and TRBJ2-7; 7 nucleotides align to TRBD1. Unmatched junction bases numbered 5, after V lost 7 bases and J lost 2 bases. The CDR3 spans 13 residues. Germline V gene lookup returns CDR1 SEHNR and CDR2 FQNEAQ (reference sequence). The CDR3 DNA reads as TGTGCCAGCACTGGACAGGCTACCTACGAGCAGTACTTC. Its protein is CASTGQATYEQYF. Full variable domain (outside the CDR3, taken from reference TRBV7-9 and TRBJ2-7): DTGVSQNPRHKITKRGQNVTFRCDPISEHNRLYWYRQTLGQGPEFLTYFQNEAQLEKSRLLSDRFSAERPKGSFSTLEIQRTEQGDSAMYLCASTGQATYEQYFGPGTRLTVT.

The CDR3 coding sequence is TGTGCCAGCAGCGTCGCAGGGAACTTCTATGGCTACACCTTC. This codes for CASSVAGNFYGYTF. This rearrangement joins TRBV27 to TRBJ1-2; the D gene is possibly TRBD1 (5 bases). The germline CDR1 and CDR2 sequences are MNHEY and SMNVEV (reference sequence). The CDR3 length is 14 residues. Between the trimmed V and J ends, which lost 6 bases and 4 bases, there was a span of 15 bases.

The chain combines TRBV7-9 with TRBJ1-6; TRBD1 might be the D (6 bases). Trimming stripped 0 bases from V and 10 bases from J, with 13 bases between. CDR1 is SEHNR and CDR2 is FQNEAQ in the germline V gene (reference sequence). CDR3 length: 15 residues. As DNA, the CDR3 is TGTGCCAGCAGCTTAGCCATGGGGGCCGGCTCACCCCTCCACTTT. Residues: CASSLAMGAGSPLHF.

The chain combines TRBV6-5 with TRBJ1-5, with TRBD1 as a possible D gene (6 bases). Germline V gene lookup returns CDR1 MNHEY and CDR2 SVGAGI. Deletions cut 5 bases from V and 0 bases from J, with 11 bases between. This CDR3 is built from 15 residues. Here the CDR3 reads CASSRRQDSNQPQHF. CDR3 nucleotides: TGTGCCAGCAGTCGCCGACAGGATAGCAATCAGCCCCAGCATTTT.

The chain couples TRBV4-3 to TRBJ2-5, with 8 positions matching TRBD2. Germline V CDR1 and CDR2: LGHNA, YSLEER. The CDR3 is 14 amino acids. V was clipped by 0 bases and J by 5 bases; unmatched bases: 2. The CDR3 nucleotides are TGCGCCAGCAGCCAAGACAGCGGGAGCGAGACCCAGTACTTC. Translating gives CASSQDSGSETQYF.

The chain uses TRBV5-4 and TRBJ2-7; 7 nucleotides match TRBD2. The CDR3 spans 15 residues. Germline-derived CDR1 and CDR2 are SGHNT and YYREEE (reference sequence). The V and J ends lost 0 bases and 4 bases, in that order; junction bases with no gene match: 7. CDR3 amino acids: CASSLGAGDGYEQYF. The CDR3 region has the DNA TGTGCCAGCAGCTTGGGGGCGGGAGACGGTTACGAGCAGTACTTC.

The V gene is TRBV7-9, the J gene TRBJ1-4; 7 positions agree with TRBD1. Germline CDR1 and CDR2: SEHNR and FQNEAQ (reference sequence). V shed 5 bases, J shed 3 bases, and the junction held 9 bases outside the gene matches. There are 16 residues in the CDR3. CDR3 region: CASSTYNRGANEKLFF. The DNA of the CDR3 is TGTGCCAGCAGCACTTACAACAGGGGTGCTAATGAAAAACTGTTTTTT.

V is TRBV2 and J is TRBJ2-5; TRBD1 might be the D (6 bases). V lost 8 bases and J 1 base, leaving 14 bases between the germline ends. The CDR3 runs 14 residues. The germline V gene has CDR1 SNHLY and CDR2 FYNNEI. Here the CDR3 DNA reads TGTGCCAGCGGGACCAGGGGAGTCCAAGAGACCCAGTACTTC. Its translation is CASGTRGVQETQYF.

This chain uses TRBV27 with TRBJ2-4; 11 positions agree with TRBD2. The trim removed 3 bases at V and 6 bases at J, leaving 10 bases unmatched. The CDR3 consists of 17 residues. CDR1 and CDR2 (germline): MNHEY, SMNVEV (reference sequence). In nucleotides, the CDR3 is TGTGCCAGCAGTTTTATTACTAGCGGGAGCCGGGGAAACATTCAGTACTTC. Its translation: CASSFITSGSRGNIQYF.

The chain recombines TRBV6-2 or TRBV6-3 with TRBJ1-1; D is unresolved. V lost 2 bases and J lost 10, with 17 bases in between. Germline loops: CDR1 MNHEY, CDR2 SVGEGT. The CDR3 has 14 amino acids. Written as DNA, the CDR3 is TGTGCCAGCAGTTACCTAAGGACTGGGGATGCAGCTTTCTTT. Its protein is CASSYLRTGDAAFF.

The chain recombines TRBV4-2 with TRBJ2-3; no reliable D call. This CDR3 is built from 12 residues. V was trimmed by 1 base and J by 5 bases, leaving 4 bases between them. The germline CDR1 and CDR2 sequences are LGHNA and YNFKEQ. Written as DNA, the CDR3 is TGTGCCAGCAGCCAAGCCAGAGATACGCAGTATTTT. Translated, it gives CASSQARDTQYF.

This clone was observed once. The rearrangement joins TRBV6-1 to TRBJ2-5; 7 nucleotides align to TRBD2. The V gene's germline CDR1 is MNHNS and CDR2 SASEGT. V shed 1 base and J 2 bases; nucleotides not matched to a gene: 7. This CDR3 is 16 amino acids long. The CDR3 DNA follows: TGTGCCAGCAGTGAAGGCCTATGGGGAGGGCAAGAGACCCAGTACTTC. This translates into CASSEGLWGGQETQYF.

The chain recombines TRBV30 with TRBJ1-6; TRBD1 matches at 8 bases. The CDR3 runs to 14 residues. CDR1 and CDR2 (germline): GTSNPN, SVGIG (reference sequence). J gave up 9 bases and V 6 bases, and 10 bases lay outside the gene matches. CDR3 protein: CACQLGTGPSPLHF. The CDR3 region has the DNA TGTGCCTGTCAGCTGGGGACAGGTCCTTCACCCCTCCACTTT. Filled out from reference TRBV30 and TRBJ1-6, the complete variable domain reads SQTIHQWPATLVQPVGSPLSLECTVEGTSNPNLYWYRQAAGRGLQLLFYSVGIGQISSEVPQNLSASRPQDRQFILSSKKLLLSDSGFYLCACQLGTGPSPLHFGNGTRLTVT.

The V gene is TRBV14, the J gene TRBJ1-1, with D uncertain. CDR1 is SGHDN, CDR2 FVKESK, per germline. The V end lost 1 base, the J end lost 1 base, and 13 bases lay between the germline ends. The CDR3 runs 16 residues. The CDR3 loop reads CASSQGLRGANTEAFF. The CDR3 DNA reads as TGTGCCAGCAGCCAAGGGCTTCGGGGAGCGAACACTGAAGCTTTCTTT.

This clone was seen once. The chain employs TRBV3-1 (or the pseudogene TRBV3-2) and TRBJ2-1; no definite D call. CDR1 is LGHDT and CDR2 is YNNKEL in the germline V gene (reference sequence). With 4 bases removed from V and 4 bases from J, the gap between germline ends came to 11 bases. This CDR3 contains 14 residues. CDR3 loop: CASSPSHTYNEQFF. In DNA form, the CDR3 reads TGTGCCAGCAGCCCGTCACACACATACAATGAGCAGTTCTTC.

J is TRBJ2-1 and V is TRBV9, with 8 bases that match TRBD2. In germline, CDR1 is SGDLS, CDR2 YYNGEE. This CDR3 has 17 residues. The V and J ends lost 0 bases and 8 bases, in that order; junction bases with no gene match: 13. CDR3 sequence (DNA): TGTGCCAGCAGCGTAGGGCCTAGCGGGTTGCCGGGCCATGAGCAGTTCTTC. Translating gives CASSVGPSGLPGHEQFF. The entire variable domain, with the rest obtained from reference TRBV9 and TRBJ2-1, is as follows: DSGVTQTPKHLITATGQRVTLRCSPRSGDLSVYWYQQSLDQGLQFLIQYYNGEERAKGNILERFSAQQFPDLHSELNLSSLELGDSALYFCASSVGPSGLPGHEQFFGPGTRLTVL.

This chain uses TRBV9 with TRBJ1-5, with D possibly matching TRBD1 (6 bases). From germline, CDR1 is SGDLS and CDR2 YYNGEE. The CDR3 length is 15 residues. The V and J ends lost 4 bases and 7 bases respectively, with 18 bases between them. This CDR3 reads CASSPSGTKSQPQHF. As DNA, the CDR3 is TGTGCCAGCAGCCCTTCCGGGACAAAGTCCCAGCCCCAGCATTTT.

The gene calls are TRBV5-1 and TRBJ1-1; D is ambiguous. In germline, CDR1 is SGHRS, CDR2 YFSETQ. V was shortened by 1 base and J by 1 base, with 8 bases between the two germline ends. This CDR3 has 14 residues. DNA for the CDR3: TGCGCCAGCAGCTTGTTAGAGGGGAACACTGAAGCTTTCTTT. Translated, it gives CASSLLEGNTEAFF.

The J gene is TRBJ1-2, the V gene TRBV2; weak D call: TRBD1 (5 bases). This CDR3 is built from 12 residues. From germline, CDR1 is SNHLY and CDR2 FYNNEI. V lost 2 bases, J lost 4 bases, and 5 bases lay in between. The CDR3 DNA sequence: TGTGCCAGCAGTGAAAGGGGCTATGGCTACACCTTC. Its protein is CASSERGYGYTF.

V and J are TRBV7-8 and TRBJ2-7; TRBD1 might be the D (5 bases). The CDR3 is 15 residues long. The germline V gene has CDR1 SGHVS and CDR2 FQNEAQ. Trimming pared 5 bases from V and 0 bases from J, leaving 14 bases between. Here the CDR3 reads CASSEWTQSSYEQYF. The CDR3 bases are TGTGCCAGCAGCGAGTGGACACAATCCTCCTACGAGCAGTACTTC.

The V gene is TRBV10-3, the J gene TRBJ2-5, with 9 bases lining up with TRBD2. The CDR3 sequence is 16 residues long. Germline CDR1 reads ENHRY; CDR2 reads SYGVKD. Losses at the gene ends were 3 bases for V and 5 bases for J; bases not matched to a gene: 10. The CDR3 here is CAISEGVAGASETQYF. CDR3 coding DNA: TGTGCCATCAGTGAAGGGGTAGCGGGGGCAAGTGAGACCCAGTACTTC.